The 18 T cell receptor beta chains below come from one sample, sequenced in a study of blood T cell repertoires in COVID-19. Produced via immunoSEQ multiplex PCR; TCRdb's table is partial and in-frame only. This sample has 90,000 to 130,000 clones, with about 90% found just once. The source material was peripheral blood. These TCRs come from a human donor in a cohort sampled during active COVID-19.

The chain couples TRBV10-2 to TRBJ2-7, with D possibly matching TRBD2 (6 bases). Trimming removed 3 bases from V and 0 bases from J, with 9 bases in between. The CDR3 consists of 14 residues. The germline CDR1 and CDR2 sequences are WSHSY and SAAADI. The CDR3 here is CASSDGGSSYEQYF. CDR3 coding DNA: TGCGCCAGCAGTGACGGGGGAAGCTCCTACGAGCAGTACTTC.

The chain joins TRBV2 to TRBJ2-3, with 12 bases fitting TRBD2. The CDR3 is 19 residues long. The V gene's germline CDR1 is SNHLY and CDR2 FYNNEI. After removal of 7 bases from V and 3 bases from J, the junction contained 17 bases not matched to a gene. The CDR3, as DNA: TGTGCCAGCAAGCCGGGGCTAGCGGGGGGGAGGGATATGACAGATACGCAGTATTTT. It specifies CASKPGLAGGRDMTDTQYF. Full variable domain (remainder filled in from reference TRBV2 and TRBJ2-3): EPEVTQTPSHQVTQMGQEVILRCVPISNHLYFYWYRQILGQKVEFLVSFYNNEISEKSEIFDDQFSVERPDGSNFTLKIRSTKLEDSAMYFCASKPGLAGGRDMTDTQYFGPGTRLTVL.

This rearrangement joins TRBV6-5 to TRBJ1-1; D call uncertain. Germline CDR1 is MNHEY and CDR2 is SVGAGI. V was clipped by 8 bases and J by 3 bases, with 16 bases between them. The CDR3 totals 14 residues. The CDR3 sequence is CASHPAEYYTEAFF. The CDR3 DNA follows: TGTGCCAGCCACCCCGCTGAGTACTACACTGAAGCTTTCTTT.

This clone was counted a few times. As DNA, the CDR3 is TGTGCCAGCTGGCAGGGGCAAGTGAATCAGCCCCAGCATTTT. The encoded protein is CASWQGQVNQPQHF. V is TRBV28 and J is TRBJ1-5, with D perhaps TRBD1 (6 bases). The V end was cut by 8 bases, the J end by 4 bases, with 15 bases between. Germline V gene data show CDR1 as MDHEN and CDR2 as SYDVKM. The CDR3 contains 14 residues.

The V and J genes are TRBV6-5 and TRBJ1-2; TRBD1 aligns across 8 bases. V lost 5 bases to trimming and J lost 3 bases; unmatched junction nucleotides: 2. From germline, CDR1 is MNHEY and CDR2 SVGAGI. The CDR3 is made up of 13 amino acids. This CDR3 is CASSQDRDYGYTF. The CDR3 DNA reads TGTGCCAGCAGTCAGGACAGGGACTATGGCTACACCTTC.

The V gene is TRBV7-3, the J gene TRBJ2-3; no definite D call. Between the trimmed V and J ends, which lost 2 bases and 2 bases, there was a span of 11 bases. Germline loops: CDR1 SGHTA, CDR2 FQGTGA. The CDR3 length is 15 residues. CDR3 nucleotide sequence: TGTGCCAGCAGCTTAGGTAGCCATACCACAGATACGCAGTATTTT. It codes for CASSLGSHTTDTQYF.

This chain joins TRBV5-1 and TRBJ2-3; 10 nucleotides match TRBD2. V lost 4 bases and J lost 4; bases outside the gene matches: 6. Per germline, CDR1 SGHRS and CDR2 YFSETQ. The CDR3 totals 15 residues. The CDR3 region has the DNA TGCGCCAGCAGCCCGGGACTAGCGCAAGCAGATACGCAGTATTTT. Amino acids: CASSPGLAQADTQYF. Full variable domain (missing parts from reference TRBV5-1 and TRBJ2-3): KAGVTQTPRYLIKTRGQQVTLSCSPISGHRSVSWYQQTPGQGLQFLFEYFSETQRNKGNFPGRFSGRQFSNSRSEMNVSTLELGDSALYLCASSPGLAQADTQYFGPGTRLTVL.

The chain has TRBV7-9 and TRBJ2-7; 7 nucleotides align to TRBD2. After removal of 4 bases from V and 7 bases from J, the junction contained 1 base not matched to a gene. Germline loops: CDR1 SEHNR, CDR2 FQNEAQ (reference sequence). This CDR3 has 11 residues. Here the CDR3 reads CASSSGGEQYF. CDR3 sequence (DNA): TGTGCCAGCAGCTCGGGAGGAGAGCAGTACTTC.

This chain uses TRBV27 with TRBJ2-7, with D possibly matching TRBD1 (6 bases). The ends were cut back, 4 bases at V and 0 bases at J, with 16 bases in the middle. The germline gives CDR1 MNHEY, CDR2 SMNVEV (reference sequence). The CDR3 is made up of 16 amino acids. CDR3 sequence reads: CASSSGDQGSSYEQYF. The CDR3 DNA sequence: TGTGCCAGCAGTTCAGGGGACCAGGGGTCCTCCTACGAGCAGTACTTC.

Of note for this clone: One junction end does not reproduce the germline sequence, and a read error may be involved. This rearrangement joins TRBV7-7 to TRBJ2-5; 7 nucleotides agree with TRBD2. The CDR3 totals 13 residues. CDR1 and CDR2 (germline): SSHAT, FNYEAQ (reference sequence). This CDR3 reads CASSPSGTETQYF. CDR3 DNA sequence: TGTGCTAGCAGCCCAAGCGGGACAGAGACCCAGTACTTC.

The V gene is TRBV5-1, the J gene TRBJ1-1; D not resolved. Trimming cost V 4 bases and J 0 bases, with 7 bases left between them. Germline V lookup: CDR1 SGHRS, CDR2 YFSETQ. The CDR3 loop spans 13 amino acids. In DNA, the CDR3 is TGCGCCAGCAGCCCCAATCTGAACACTGAAGCTTTCTTT. Amino acid sequence: CASSPNLNTEAFF.

The genes are TRBV2 and TRBJ2-7; a possible D gene is TRBD2 (5 bases). V gave up 5 bases and J gave up 7 bases, with 12 bases separating them. CDR3 size: 12 residues. Germline lookup yields CDR1 SNHLY and CDR2 FYNNEI. DNA of the CDR3: TGTGCCAGCAGTTCCGGAGGCTTTGAGCAGTACTTC. It translates to CASSSGGFEQYF.

This clone was picked up one time. The chain joins TRBV5-1 to TRBJ1-1; a weak D match, TRBD1 (6 bases). The CDR3 is 15 amino acids. V was cut by 0 bases and J by 1 base, with 10 bases left in between. In germline, CDR1 is SGHRS, CDR2 YFSETQ. The CDR3 DNA is TGCGCCAGCAGCTTGGGTGGACAGAGGAACACTGAAGCTTTCTTT. Its protein product is CASSLGGQRNTEAFF. Combining the CDR3 with reference TRBV5-1 and TRBJ1-1 gives the whole variable domain KAGVTQTPRYLIKTRGQQVTLSCSPISGHRSVSWYQQTPGQGLQFLFEYFSETQRNKGNFPGRFSGRQFSNSRSEMNVSTLELGDSALYLCASSLGGQRNTEAFFGQGTRLTVV.

CDR3 sequence reads: CASSEPIGVGLSNQPQHF. The CDR3 nucleotides read TGTGCCAGCAGTGAGCCAATAGGAGTGGGTTTAAGCAATCAGCCCCAGCATTTT. The chain carries TRBV2 and TRBJ1-5, with D uncertain. The ends were cut back, 3 bases at V and 1 base at J, with 19 bases in the middle. There are 18 residues in the CDR3. Germline lookup yields CDR1 SNHLY and CDR2 FYNNEI.

This clone showed up just once. The CDR3 DNA sequence: TGTGCCAGCAGCGTCCTGGGACAGGGGCAAGAGACCCAGTACTTC. It is translated as CASSVLGQGQETQYF. The chain couples TRBV13 to TRBJ2-5; 10 bases agree with TRBD1. The CDR3 runs to 15 residues. With 5 bases clipped from V and 2 bases from J, the junction kept 5 bases outside the gene matches. CDR1 PRHDT and CDR2 FYEKMQ come from the germline V gene (reference sequence).

The chain employs TRBV7-6 and TRBJ1-3, with TRBD1 matching 8 bases. This CDR3 has 16 residues. Germline values: CDR1 SGHVS, CDR2 FNYEAQ. Unmatched junction bases numbered 4, after V lost 0 bases and J lost 3 bases. The CDR3 DNA reads TGTGCCAGCAGCTTAGCCCAGGGGGCCCTTGGAAACACCATATATTTT. Amino acid sequence: CASSLAQGALGNTIYF.

This sequence joins TRBV13 and TRBJ1-1, with a tentative D call TRBD1 (5 bases). V lost 1 base and J 4 bases, leaving 13 bases between the germline ends. The V gene's germline CDR1 is PRHDT and CDR2 FYEKMQ (reference sequence). The CDR3 consists of 15 residues. CDR3 coding DNA: TGTGCCAGCAGCTTAGATCCAGGGATGGGCACTGAAGCTTTCTTT. The encoded protein is CASSLDPGMGTEAFF.

J is TRBJ1-1 and V is TRBV3-1 (or the pseudogene TRBV3-2), with D possibly TRBD1 on 5 matching bases. Trimming shortened V by 2 bases and J by 7 bases, and 8 bases separated the two germline ends. The CDR3 length is 12 residues. CDR1 and CDR2 (germline): LGHDT, YNNKEL (reference sequence). In DNA form, the CDR3 reads TGTGCCAGCAGCCAAACTGACAGTGAAGCTTTCTTT. Residues: CASSQTDSEAFF.